This T cell receptor (beta chain) was recorded in a study of T cell clones after liver transplantation. Overall study context: Samples came from ITN030ST, which attempted immunosuppression withdrawal within 2 years of liver transplantation. Samples came pre-transplant, pre-randomization before withdrawal, and post-randomization after withdrawal ended. TCRbeta sequencing after a pre-transplant mixed lymphocyte reaction identified graft-donor-reactive clones, later tracked in post-transplant blood.

Produced via immunoSEQ multiplex PCR; TCRdb's table is partial and in-frame only. There are fewer than 20,000 clones in the sample; 80% to 90% occur only once, and 10% to 15% lies in the top ten. Germline CDR1 SEHNR, CDR2 FQNEAQ (reference sequence). The CDR3 consists of 14 residues. V lost 5 bases and J lost 1; bases outside the gene matches: 4. V is TRBV7-9 and J is TRBJ1-1, with 7 bases that match TRBD1. The TCR was taken from a human patient who received a liver transplant. The T cells may partly be graft donor cells. The sequencing here drew on CD8+ T cells from blood, taken 46 months after liver transplant. The CDR3 here is CASSRQGGNTEAFF. The CDR3 DNA reads as TGTGCCAGCAGCCGACAGGGAGGGAACACTGAAGCTTTCTTT. The whole variable domain, filled in from reference TRBV7-9 and TRBJ1-1, reads DTGVSQNPRHKITKRGQNVTFRCDPISEHNRLYWYRQTLGQGPEFLTYFQNEAQLEKSRLLSDRFSAERPKGSFSTLEIQRTEQGDSAMYLCASSRQGGNTEAFFGQGTRLTVV.